This T cell receptor beta chain came from a study of blood T cell repertoires in COVID-19. Background on the study: COVID-19 samples collected from the United States, Italy and Spain covered acute and convalescent phases. Sources were T cells, B-cell-depleted T cells, or PBMCs; the material itself was cDNA or gDNA.

Patients in Seattle were enrolled during active infection, then followed longitudinally. There are 16 residues in the CDR3. V lost 5 bases to trimming and J lost 4 bases; unmatched junction nucleotides: 11. Germline-derived CDR1 and CDR2 are SGHRS and YFSETQ. Study processing details: Reference gene primer amplification yielded estimated nucleated cell counts. Assay: immunoSEQ multiplex PCR; the TCRdb copy retains only in-frame clones and omits some. V and J calls and clone size are given by that table; D and trimming were obtained from the DNA. This table holds roughly 300,000 clones, more than 85% found once.

The chain uses TRBV5-1 and TRBJ2-5; 10 bases fit TRBD1. The sample comprised peripheral blood. The clonotype comes from a woman in her 30s with COVID-19, enrolled during active disease. CDR3 nucleotides: TGCGCCAGCAGAAACGGACAGGGGGTCGGGCTAGAGACCCAGTACTTC. The encoded protein is CASRNGQGVGLETQYF.